Presented here are 14 T cell receptor delta chains from one specimen sequenced in a study of gamma-delta T cells after stem cell transplantation. TCRdb repeated clone calling on the RT-PCR reads with CATT. Among over a thousand delta-chain clones, around 13% were seen once, and the ten largest hold roughly 29%. Material: gamma-delta T cells. The receptors originated from a human donor. It is not recorded whose cells these are; they may come from a transplant donor.

The sample holds one count of this clone. A read error may be the cause here, since a much bigger clone is one base away. At the DNA level, this CDR3 is encoded by other sequences in the same sample as well. The chain couples TRDV2 to TRDJ1, with TRDD3 matching 7 bases. The CDR3 extends over 13 amino acids. Germline CDR1 and CDR2: GEAIGNYY and EKD. The CDR3 spells CACEGIGTDKLIF. CDR3 bases: TGTGCCTGTGAGGGGATAGGCACCGATAAACTCATCTTC.

As concerns this clone: A far larger clone is one base from this, pointing to a likely read error. Other DNA variants within this sample encode the same CDR3. This chain connects TRDV2 to TRDJ3; D uncertain. V lost 1 base and J lost 0, with 12 bases in between. Germline V lookup: CDR1 GEAIGNYY, CDR2 EKD. This CDR3 is built from 18 residues. The CDR3 spells CACDTVLSSSWDTRQMFF. DNA for the CDR3: TGTGCCTGTGACACAGTGCTGTCGAGCTCCTGGGACACCCGACAGATGTTTTTC.

By share, this clone counts as medium-sized (0.01 to 0.1%). The chain has TRDV1 and TRDJ1; D remains ambiguous. The CDR3 is made up of 18 amino acids. V was shortened by 1 base and J by 3 bases, with 21 bases between the two germline ends. CDR1 and CDR2 (germline): TSWWSYY, QGS. CDR3 in DNA: TGTGCTCTTGGGGAACGGAGGAAACTACGGGGCCGGTCCGATAAACTCATCTTT. Its translation is CALGERRKLRGRSDKLIF.

This clone is termed medium-sized. The chain has TRDV1 and TRDJ1; tentative D call: TRDD3 (6 bases). Germline CDR1 TSWWSYY, CDR2 QGS. Deletions cut 1 base from V and 0 bases from J, with 27 bases between. This CDR3 comprises 21 residues. The CDR3 region is CALGEPKGAPTYWVYTDKLIF. For the CDR3, the DNA is TGTGCTCTTGGGGAACCAAAGGGAGCCCCTACATACTGGGTGTACACCGATAAACTCATCTTT.

This chain connects TRDV2 to TRDJ1; a weak D match, TRDD3 (9 bases). Trimming took off 4 bases at V and 1 base at J, with 33 bases between the two ends. The CDR3 covers 21 residues. Per the germline V gene, CDR1 is GEAIGNYY and CDR2 is EKD. The CDR3: CACDPLSLPRVGDKATDKLIF. The CDR3, as DNA: TGTGCCTGTGATCCCCTTAGCCTTCCTAGAGTGGGGGATAAGGCCACCGATAAACTCATCTTT.

By sample share, this clone is medium-sized. The gene calls are TRDV3 and TRDJ2, with 13 bases identical to TRDD3. Germline-derived CDR1 and CDR2 are TVYSNPD and GDNSRS (reference sequence). V was pared by 3 bases and J by 0 bases, with 22 bases of the junction left unmatched. The CDR3 has 22 amino acids. The CDR3: CAFYSYGSVLGDTGALTAQLFF. The CDR3 bases are TGTGCCTTCTATTCCTACGGATCCGTACTGGGGGATACGGGGGCTTTGACAGCACAACTCTTCTTT.

Details on this clone: This may be a read error: a much more frequent sequence differs by one nucleotide. The chain uses TRDV1 and TRDJ1, with 10 nucleotides matching TRDD3. The CDR3 is 26 amino acids. V gave up 0 bases and J gave up 0 bases; unmatched junction bases: 31. Germline CDR1 and CDR2: TSWWSYY and QGS. The CDR3 here is CALGELSFPTSPSGTVLGDYTDKLIF. CDR3 DNA sequence: TGTGCTCTTGGGGAACTGAGTTTCCCTACGTCGCCGTCGGGGACCGTACTGGGGGATTACACCGATAAACTCATCTTT.

As concerns this clone: This DNA's translation differs at residue 8 from TCRdb's protein, which comes from a much larger clone; a read error is likely, and the protein shown is translated from the DNA. The rearrangement links TRDV3 to TRDJ1; 7 nucleotides line up with TRDD3. This CDR3 comprises 14 residues. J lost 1 base, V lost 0 bases, and 5 bases had no gene match. CDR1 is TVYSNPD and CDR2 is GDNSRS in the germline V gene (reference sequence). The CDR3 protein is CAFSGDNRTDKLIF. CDR3 bases: TGTGCCTTTAGTGGGGATAACCGCACCGATAAACTCATCTTT.

This clone was picked up a small number of times. The rearrangement joins TRDV1 to TRDJ1; 13 bases match TRDD3. The germline V gene has CDR1 TSWWSYY and CDR2 QGS. The CDR3 totals 21 residues. After removal of 4 bases from V and 4 bases from J, the junction contained 21 bases not matched to a gene. CDR3 sequence: CALGASLPPYWGIRRSDKLIF. CDR3 nucleotides: TGTGCTCTTGGGGCAAGCCTTCCTCCGTACTGGGGGATACGCCGGAGCGATAAACTCATCTTT.

Regarding this clone: This may arise from a read error, as a much more abundant clone is one base away. The chain employs TRDV2 and TRDJ1, with 9 bases lining up with TRDD3. The CDR3 is made up of 13 amino acids. The germline V gene has CDR1 GEAIGNYY and CDR2 EKD. As DNA, the CDR3 is TGTGCCGGTGACCTACTGGGGGACGATAAACTCATCTTT. Amino acids: CAGDLLGDDKLIF.

With regard to this clone: This probably arose from a read error, given a far larger clone one base away. The sample holds other DNA sequences that translate to the same CDR3. The rearrangement uses TRDV2 and TRDJ1, with 10 nucleotides matching TRDD3. Germline CDR1 GEAIGNYY, CDR2 EKD. The CDR3 is 16 residues long. CDR3 region: CACDKVGDTGDYKLIF. CDR3 DNA sequence: TGTGCCTGTGACAAGGTGGGGGATACAGGGGACTATAAACTCATCTTC.

Points on this clone: This likely reflects a read error, since a far larger clone is one base away. CDR3 in DNA: TGTGCCTGTGAAGGGATGGGGGATTTAAAACTCATCTTT. This gives the protein CACEGMGDLKLIF. The chain uses TRDV2 and TRDJ1, with 8 positions matching TRDD3. With V trimmed by 4 bases and J by 8 bases, 8 bases remained unmatched. Germline loops: CDR1 GEAIGNYY, CDR2 EKD. The CDR3 consists of 13 residues.

By proportion, this clone is medium-sized. The J gene is TRDJ1, the V gene TRDV2; 13 bases fit TRDD3. CDR3 size: 22 residues. Germline V gene data show CDR1 as GEAIGNYY and CDR2 as EKD. J was trimmed by 1 base and V by 0 bases; bases with no gene match: 19. CDR3 region: CACDTVSGLGDTFPLGTDKLIF. In nucleotides, the CDR3 is TGTGCCTGTGACACCGTATCGGGACTGGGGGATACGTTCCCCCTGGGCACCGATAAACTCATCTTT.

Points on this clone: With only one base between it and a far larger clone, this is likely a read error. V usage is TRDV2 and J usage is TRDJ3; D gene ambiguous. The V end was cut by 3 bases, the J end by 2 bases, with 13 bases between. Germline V gene sequence: CDR1 GEAIGNYY, CDR2 EKD. CDR3 length equals 17 residues. The DNA of the CDR3 is TGTGCCTGTGACGCCTTGGAAGGGCCCTGGGACACCCGACAGATGTTTTTC. This gives the protein CACDALEGPWDTRQMFF.